Presented here are 14 T cell receptor beta chains from one specimen sequenced in a study of OX40 agonist ivuxolimab in advanced cancers. Generated by immunoSEQ multiplex PCR, the TCRdb table keeps only in-frame clones and is missing some. The sample carries 40,000 or so clones, roughly 82% recorded once. The material was CD4+ or CD8+ T cells sorted from blood, obtained in a trial of the OX40 agonist ivuxolimab. The receptors stem from an adult with an advanced solid tumor such as melanoma, head and neck, liver or kidney cancer.

This chain connects TRBV6-5 to TRBJ2-5, with D maybe TRBD2 (5 bases). Germline values: CDR1 MNHEY, CDR2 SVGAGI. The CDR3 covers 13 residues. Trimming removed 5 bases from V and 4 bases from J, with 11 bases in between. The CDR3 loop reads CASSPHEGETQYF. Here the CDR3 DNA reads TGTGCCAGCAGTCCCCATGAGGGAGAGACCCAGTACTTC.

V and J are TRBV7-2 and TRBJ1-1; D not certain. V dropped 1 base and J dropped 1 base, with 4 bases sitting between them. In germline, CDR1 is SGHTA, CDR2 FQGNSA. CDR3 size: 13 residues. The DNA of the CDR3 is TGTGCCAGCAGCTTAGAGGCGAACACTGAAGCTTTCTTT. The encoded protein is CASSLEANTEAFF.

V usage is TRBV5-1 and J usage is TRBJ1-6, with D possibly TRBD1 on 5 matching bases. Trimming removed 5 bases from V and 7 bases from J, with 16 bases in between. This CDR3 region has 15 residues. Germline loops: CDR1 SGHRS, CDR2 YFSETQ. CDR3: CASSNLMGPNSPLHF. In nucleotides, the CDR3 is TGCGCCAGCAGTAACTTGATGGGACCAAATTCACCCCTCCACTTT.

The rearrangement links TRBV19 to TRBJ2-7; the D gene could be TRBD1 or TRBD2 (7 bases each). The V and J ends lost 1 base and 0 bases respectively, with 13 bases between them. Looked up from germline, CDR1 is LNHDA and CDR2 is SQIVND (reference sequence). There are 16 residues in the CDR3. The CDR3: CASSIARGGFSYEQYF. The CDR3 DNA reads TGTGCCAGTAGTATAGCCAGGGGGGGTTTCTCCTACGAGCAGTACTTC.

The rearrangement links TRBV5-6 to TRBJ1-2; D remains unclear. The CDR3 totals 15 residues. Germline CDR1 is SGHDT and CDR2 is YYEEEE. Trimming stripped 0 bases from V and 5 bases from J, with 14 bases between. The CDR3 spells CASSLGAVWDYGYTF. In DNA, the CDR3 is TGTGCCAGCAGCTTGGGCGCCGTTTGGGATTATGGCTACACCTTC.

The J gene is TRBJ2-1, the V gene TRBV13; 7 bases agree with TRBD2. The J segment lost 2 bases and the V segment lost 8 bases, leaving 3 bases of the junction unmatched. In germline, CDR1 is PRHDT, CDR2 FYEKMQ (reference sequence). This CDR3 has 13 residues. CDR3 residues: CASGREAYNEQFF. DNA of the CDR3: TGTGCCAGCGGACGGGAGGCCTACAATGAGCAGTTCTTC.

The rearrangement joins TRBV11-2 to TRBJ2-1, with 13 bases identical to TRBD2. This CDR3 has 15 residues. V lost 5 bases to trimming and J lost 10 bases; unmatched junction nucleotides: 8. From germline, CDR1 is SGHAT and CDR2 FQNNGV. The CDR3 here is CASSATSGRAGEQFF. The CDR3 DNA reads TGTGCCAGCAGCGCAACTAGCGGGAGGGCCGGGGAGCAGTTCTTC. The complete variable domain, with remaining parts taken from reference TRBV11-2 and TRBJ2-1, reads EAGVAQSPRYKIIEKRQSVAFWCNPISGHATLYWYQQILGQGPKLLIQFQNNGVVDDSQLPKDRFSAERLKGVDSTLKIQPAKLEDSAVYLCASSATSGRAGEQFFGPGTRLTVL.

This chain connects TRBV10-3 to TRBJ2-5, with a weak D call TRBD1 (5 bases). The V and J ends lost 4 bases and 3 bases respectively, with 18 bases between them. This CDR3 region has 16 residues. Germline V gene sequence: CDR1 ENHRY, CDR2 SYGVKD. The CDR3, as DNA: TGTGCCATCAGTGTAATCGACAGCCGTGCAGAAGAGACCCAGTACTTC. It yields the protein CAISVIDSRAEETQYF.

The chain is built from TRBV28 and TRBJ2-5, with 8 bases fitting TRBD2. V was clipped by 2 bases and J by 7 bases; unmatched bases: 9. The CDR3 has 15 amino acids. Germline CDR1 is MDHEN and CDR2 is SYDVKM. The DNA of the CDR3 is TGTGCCAGCAGTTTAGCGGGGGGCGGAATAGGGACCCAGTACTTC. As protein: CASSLAGGGIGTQYF.

J is TRBJ2-1 and V is TRBV7-9, with D unclear. The CDR3 loop spans 15 amino acids. The ends were cut back, 3 bases at V and 9 bases at J, with 18 bases in the middle. CDR1 and CDR2 (germline): SEHNR, FQNEAQ (reference sequence). The CDR3 DNA follows: TGTGCCAGCAGCTTGAGCCTAGTCGGTTCTAGTGAGCAGTTCTTC. Translating gives CASSLSLVGSSEQFF.

J is TRBJ1-1 and V is TRBV19; 9 bases match TRBD1. J lost 10 bases, V lost 4 bases, and 10 bases had no gene match. This CDR3 contains 14 residues. CDR1 and CDR2 from the germline V gene are LNHDA and SQIVND (reference sequence). Written as DNA, the CDR3 is TGTGCCAGTAGTACCCACCCACAGGGGGCAGGAGCTTTCTTT. Translated: CASSTHPQGAGAFF.

The gene calls are TRBV7-9 and TRBJ2-4; 7 bases fit TRBD1. V shed 1 base and J 0 bases; nucleotides not matched to a gene: 0. This CDR3 has 15 residues. CDR1 and CDR2 from the germline V gene are SEHNR and FQNEAQ (reference sequence). The CDR3 nucleotides are TGTGCCAGCAGCTTAGGACAGGGAGCCAAAAACATTCAGTACTTC. Protein: CASSLGQGAKNIQYF.

This chain links TRBV30 with TRBJ2-3; TRBD2 agrees at 9 bases. With V trimmed by 4 bases and J by 3 bases, 11 bases remained unmatched. Germline CDR1 is GTSNPN and CDR2 is SVGIG (reference sequence). The CDR3 is 16 residues long. The DNA for the CDR3 is TGTGCCTGGATTAATAGAGCGGGAGGCGGTACAGATACGCAGTATTTT. As protein: CAWINRAGGGTDTQYF.

The gene calls are TRBV10-3 and TRBJ2-2; D uncertain. The germline V and J ends were trimmed by 5 bases and 4 bases, with 14 bases remaining between them. The CDR3 is 15 residues long. Germline lookup yields CDR1 ENHRY and CDR2 SYGVKD. In nucleotides, the CDR3 is TGTGCCATCAGTTTCTCGGTCAGCCCCACCGGGGAGCTGTTTTTT. Its protein product is CAISFSVSPTGELFF.